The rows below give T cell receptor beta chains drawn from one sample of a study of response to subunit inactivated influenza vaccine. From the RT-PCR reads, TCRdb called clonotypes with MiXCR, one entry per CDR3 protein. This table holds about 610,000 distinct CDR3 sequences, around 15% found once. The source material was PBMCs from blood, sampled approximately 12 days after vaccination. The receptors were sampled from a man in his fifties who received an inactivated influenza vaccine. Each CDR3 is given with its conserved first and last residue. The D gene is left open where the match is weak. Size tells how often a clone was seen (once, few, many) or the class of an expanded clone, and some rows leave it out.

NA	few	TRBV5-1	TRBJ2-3	TGCGCCAGCAGCTCTTATCCGAGGGCAGATACGCAGTATTTT	CASSSYPRADTQYF
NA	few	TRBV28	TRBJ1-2	TGTGCCAGCACCCAAACGGCCCCCGGAGGTCATGGCTACACCTTC	CASTQTAPGGHGYTF
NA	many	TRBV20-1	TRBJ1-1	TGCAGTGCTAGAGAGAGGCTTGGAACTGAAGCTTTCTTT	CSARERLGTEAFF
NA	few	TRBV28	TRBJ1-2	TGTGCCAGCAGCGCGCTCTATGGCTACACCTTC	CASSALYGYTF
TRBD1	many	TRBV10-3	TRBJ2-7	TGTGCCATCAGTGGGGGAAGCCGGGACAGAATATCCTACGAGCAGTACTTC	CAISGGSRDRISYEQYF
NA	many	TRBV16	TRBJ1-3	TGTGCCAGCAGCCAACTCCGAAACACCATATATTTT	CASSQLRNTIYF
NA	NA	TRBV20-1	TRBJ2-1	TGCAGTGCTCATCACAATGAGCAGTTCTTC	CSAHHNEQFF
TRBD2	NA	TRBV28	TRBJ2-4	TGTGCCAGCAGTGTACCGGGACTAGCGGGAGCGGCCAAAAACATTCAGTACTTC	CASSVPGLAGAAKNIQYF
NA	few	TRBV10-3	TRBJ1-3	TGTGCCATCAGTGAGTCCTCCACCATATATTTT	CAISESSTIYF
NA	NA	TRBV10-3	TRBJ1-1	TGTGCCATCAGTGAGAGCCAGGGAGCTGAAGCTTTCTTT	CAISESQGAEAFF
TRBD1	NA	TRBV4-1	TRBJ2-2	TGCGCCAGCAGCGAGAGGACAGGGCCCACCGGGGAGCTGTTTTTT	CASSERTGPTGELFF
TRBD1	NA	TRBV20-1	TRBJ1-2	TGCAGTGCTGAAGACAGGGATGGCTACACCTTC	CSAEDRDGYTF
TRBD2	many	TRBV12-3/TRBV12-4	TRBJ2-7	TGTGCCAGCATGACTAGCGGGTCCTACGAGCAGTACTTC	CASMTSGSYEQYF
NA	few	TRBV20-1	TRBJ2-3	TGCAGTGCTAGAGATCGTCTTTTTGTGGATACGCAGTATTTT	CSARDRLFVDTQYF
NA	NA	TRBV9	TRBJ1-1	TGTGCCAGCAGCGACGGGACTGAAGCTTTCTTT	CASSDGTEAFF
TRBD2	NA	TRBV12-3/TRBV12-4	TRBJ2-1	TGTGCCAGCAGGGAGGGACTAGCGGGAGCGCGTAATGAGCAGTTCTTC	CASREGLAGARNEQFF
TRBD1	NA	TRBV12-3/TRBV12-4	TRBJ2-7	TGTGCCAGCAGTTCCCGGACAGGGAACTACGAGCAGTACTTC	CASSSRTGNYEQYF
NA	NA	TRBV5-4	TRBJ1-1	TGTGCCAGCAGTCTACCCCCGCGGACTGAAGCTTTCTTT	CASSLPPRTEAFF
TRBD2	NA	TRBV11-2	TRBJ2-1	TGTGCCAGCAGACGGGGACTAGCGGGAGTCGTTTCCTACAATGAGCAGTTCTTC	CASRRGLAGVVSYNEQFF
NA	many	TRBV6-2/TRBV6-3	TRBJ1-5	TGTGCCAGCAGTGGGCTGAACAATCAGCCCCAGCATTTT	CASSGLNNQPQHF
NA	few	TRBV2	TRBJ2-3	TGTGCCAGTTCGGGACTTTACACAGATACGCAGTATTTT	CASSGLYTDTQYF
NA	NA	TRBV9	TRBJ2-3	TGTGCCAGCAGCGTAGCGGGTTCTAGCACAGATACGCAGTATTTT	CASSVAGSSTDTQYF
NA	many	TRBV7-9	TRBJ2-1	TGTGCCAGCAGCTTAGAATTATACAGTGGTCAGTTCTTC	CASSLELYSGQFF
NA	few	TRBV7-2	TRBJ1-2	TGTGCCAGCAGTTTAGTCTATGGCTACACCTTC	CASSLVYGYTF
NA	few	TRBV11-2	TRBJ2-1	TGTGCCAGCAGCCCCGTCAATGAGCAGTTCTTC	CASSPVNEQFF
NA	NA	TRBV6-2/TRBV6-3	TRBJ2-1	TGTGCCAGCTTTGGGGTACCCGACTACAATGAGCAGTTCTTC	CASFGVPDYNEQFF
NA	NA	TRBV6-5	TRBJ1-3	TGTGCCAGCAGTTCGACTAGTACATTCTCTGGAAACACCATATATTTT	CASSSTSTFSGNTIYF
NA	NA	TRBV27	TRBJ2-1	TGTGCCAGCAGTTCGTATAGCGATGAGCAGTTCTTC	CASSSYSDEQFF
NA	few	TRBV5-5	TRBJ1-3	TGTGCCAGCAGTAGGGTCTCTGGAAACACCATATATTTT	CASSRVSGNTIYF
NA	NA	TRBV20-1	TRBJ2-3	TGCAGTGCTAGAGCCAGCACCCTCCTAGTCACAGATACGCAGTATTTT	CSARASTLLVTDTQYF
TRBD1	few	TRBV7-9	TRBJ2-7	TGTGCCAGCAGCCAAGGGACAGAGAAGTACTTC	CASSQGTEKYF
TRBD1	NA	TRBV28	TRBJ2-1	TGTGCCAGCAGTCTCCCGTTCAGGGGGCATGGTAATGAGCAGTTCTTC	CASSLPFRGHGNEQFF
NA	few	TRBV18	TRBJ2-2	TGTGCCAGCTCACCCGCGACAGAGTACACCGGGGAGCTGTTTTTT	CASSPATEYTGELFF
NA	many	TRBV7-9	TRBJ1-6	TGTGCCAGCAGCTTAGAGCAGGGCCCGGGCTCCTATAATTCACCCCTCCACTTT	CASSLEQGPGSYNSPLHF
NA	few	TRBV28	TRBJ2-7	TGTGCCAGCAGTTTTCTATACGAGCAGTACTTC	CASSFLYEQYF
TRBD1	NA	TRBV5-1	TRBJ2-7	TGCGCCAGCAGCACGGACGGACAGGGTTTCGCCTACGAGCAGTACTTC	CASSTDGQGFAYEQYF
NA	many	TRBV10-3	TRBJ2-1	TGTGCCATCAGACGAGTTGGGGGGAGGTCCTACAATGAGCAGTTCTTC	CAIRRVGGRSYNEQFF
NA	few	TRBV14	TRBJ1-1	TGTGCCAGCAGCCCTTTAATACAGGCGAACACTGAAGCTTTCTTT	CASSPLIQANTEAFF
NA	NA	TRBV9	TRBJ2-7	TGTGCCAGCAGCGCCGAAGCCTCCGAGCAGTACTTC	CASSAEASEQYF
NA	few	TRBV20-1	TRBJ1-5	TGCAGTGCTAGAGATCACAAGCATAGCAATCAGCCCCAGCATTTT	CSARDHKHSNQPQHF
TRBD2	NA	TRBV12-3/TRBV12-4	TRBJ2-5	TGTGCCAGCGGTGTAGCGGGGAGAGAGACCCAGTACTTC	CASGVAGRETQYF
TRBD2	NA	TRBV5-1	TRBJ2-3	TGCGCCAGCAGCATGGGACTAGTCGCAGATACGCAGTATTTT	CASSMGLVADTQYF
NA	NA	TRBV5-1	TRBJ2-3	TGCGCCAGCAGCTTGTGGGGGACAACCACAGATACGCAGTATTTT	CASSLWGTTTDTQYF
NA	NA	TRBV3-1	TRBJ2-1	TGTGCCAGCAGCCGGGACACCACACCAAGGGCCTACAATGAGCAGTTCTTC	CASSRDTTPRAYNEQFF
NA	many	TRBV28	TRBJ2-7	TGTGCCAGCAGTTTCCGGGGTTACGAGCAGTACTTC	CASSFRGYEQYF
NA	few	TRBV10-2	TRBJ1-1	TGCGCCAGCTTTGACGAGATGAACACTGAAGCTTTCTTT	CASFDEMNTEAFF
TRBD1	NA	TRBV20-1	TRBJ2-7	TGCAGTGTGATGACAGGGTCCTACGAGCAGTACTTC	CSVMTGSYEQYF
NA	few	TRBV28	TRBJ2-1	TGTGCCAGCAGTTTAATATTTAGCGGAGCCTACAATGAGCAGTTCTTC	CASSLIFSGAYNEQFF